This TCR beta chain was recorded in a study of T-cell memory formation after mild COVID-19. Study background: TCR clusters were mostly confined to one donor each.

General observations from the study: Memory from before infection featured some responding clones, which suggests cross-reactive memory joined. For second-wave clones that peaked at day 37, SARS-CoV-2 specificity went unverified.

V was shortened by 2 bases and J by 7 bases, with 18 bases between the two germline ends. There are 16 residues in the CDR3. CDR1 and CDR2 from the germline V gene are SGHDN and FVKESK. Concerning this clonotype itself: Antigen specificity is unknown.

Each CDR3 protein gets one entry after TCRdb re-called the 5' RACE reads with MiXCR. The table lists approximately 480,000 distinct CDR3 sequences, roughly 18% of them singletons. The chain uses TRBV14 and TRBJ2-1; unclear D gene. The source is an adult woman who had mild COVID-19 (a few samples of this study predate the infection). Cell type and time point are not known. Source material: PBMCs or a T cell subset sorted from them (not recorded which). The CDR3 region has the DNA TGTGCCAGCAGCCAACAACCTATCAAGGTGGGGAATGAGCAGTTCTTC. This translates into CASSQQPIKVGNEQFF.